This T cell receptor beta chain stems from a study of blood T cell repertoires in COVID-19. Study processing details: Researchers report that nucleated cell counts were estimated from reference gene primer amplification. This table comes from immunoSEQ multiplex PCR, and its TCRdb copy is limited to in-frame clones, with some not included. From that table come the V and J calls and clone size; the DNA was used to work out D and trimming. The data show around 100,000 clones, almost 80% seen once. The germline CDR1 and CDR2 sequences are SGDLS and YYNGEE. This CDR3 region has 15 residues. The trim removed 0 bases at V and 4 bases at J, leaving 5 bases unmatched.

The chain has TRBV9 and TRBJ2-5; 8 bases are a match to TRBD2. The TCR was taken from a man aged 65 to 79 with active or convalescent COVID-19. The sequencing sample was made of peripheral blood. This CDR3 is CASSVAVAGRETQYF. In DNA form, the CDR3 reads TGTGCCAGCAGCGTAGCGGTAGCGGGAAGAGAGACCCAGTACTTC.